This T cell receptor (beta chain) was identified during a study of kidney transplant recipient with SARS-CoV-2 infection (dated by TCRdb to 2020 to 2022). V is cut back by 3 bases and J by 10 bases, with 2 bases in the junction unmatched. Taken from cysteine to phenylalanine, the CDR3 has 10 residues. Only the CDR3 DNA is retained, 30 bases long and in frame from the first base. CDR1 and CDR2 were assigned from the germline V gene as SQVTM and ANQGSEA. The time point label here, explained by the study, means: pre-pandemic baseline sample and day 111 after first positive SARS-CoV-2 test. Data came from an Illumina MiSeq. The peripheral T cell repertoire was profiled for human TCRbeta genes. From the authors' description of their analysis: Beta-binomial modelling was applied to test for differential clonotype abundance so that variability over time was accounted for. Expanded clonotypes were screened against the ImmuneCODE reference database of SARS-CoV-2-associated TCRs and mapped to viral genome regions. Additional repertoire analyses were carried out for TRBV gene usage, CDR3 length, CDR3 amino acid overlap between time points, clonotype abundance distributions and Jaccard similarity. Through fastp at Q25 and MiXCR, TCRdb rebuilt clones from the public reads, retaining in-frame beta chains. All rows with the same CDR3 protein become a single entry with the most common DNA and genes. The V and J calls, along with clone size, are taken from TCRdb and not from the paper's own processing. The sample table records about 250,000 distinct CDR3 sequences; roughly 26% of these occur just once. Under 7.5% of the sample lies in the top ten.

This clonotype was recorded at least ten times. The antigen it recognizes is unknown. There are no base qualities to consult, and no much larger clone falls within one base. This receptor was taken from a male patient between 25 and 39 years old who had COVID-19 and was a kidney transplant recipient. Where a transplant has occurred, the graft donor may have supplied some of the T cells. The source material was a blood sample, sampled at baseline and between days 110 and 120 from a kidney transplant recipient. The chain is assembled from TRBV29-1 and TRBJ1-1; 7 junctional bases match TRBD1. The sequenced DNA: TGCAGCGTTGACAGGGGGGTAGCTTTCTTT. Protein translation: CSVDRGVAFF.